This TCR beta chain was sequenced during a study of cytomegalovirus exposure and HLA in healthy donors. The wider study: Genotyping of nearly 400 donors showed that about 83% belonged to the Caucasian-associated ancestry cluster.

With 60 Vbeta and 13 Jbeta primers, the PCR was carried out. Measured with immunoSEQ multiplex PCR; TCRdb has only the in-frame clones, and not every one. Of some 100,000 clones in the sample, roughly four fifths were seen once. There are 13 residues in the CDR3. V gave up 5 bases and J gave up 3 bases, with 11 bases separating them. Germline CDR1 and CDR2: SGHTA and FQGNSA. The rearrangement uses TRBV7-2 and TRBJ2-7; possible D gene TRBD2, 5 bases. What was sequenced was PBMCs. This TCR came from a woman in her 40s in good health and CMV-seropositive. The CDR3 region is CASSTRRGYEQYF. The DNA of the CDR3 is TGTGCCAGCAGCACCCGACGGGGCTACGAGCAGTACTTC.